A single sample gave rise to the 8 T cell receptor beta chains below, sequenced in a study of OX40 agonist ivuxolimab in advanced cancers. The table came from immunoSEQ multiplex PCR; TCRdb's copy has only in-frame clones and leaves some out. The sample lists over 65,000 clones; over 80% were seen once. This sample comprised CD4+ or CD8+ T cells sorted from blood, obtained in a trial of the OX40 agonist ivuxolimab. The receptors were gathered from an adult with an advanced solid tumor such as melanoma, head and neck, liver or kidney cancer.

V usage is TRBV18 and J usage is TRBJ1-2; D ambiguous. Deletions cut 0 bases from V and 5 bases from J, with 7 bases between. CDR1 and CDR2 from the germline V gene are KGHSH and LQKENI. CDR3 length equals 13 residues. CDR3 bases: TGTGCCAGCTCACCACCCACCGAGTATGGCTACACCTTC. This encodes CASSPPTEYGYTF.

A few counts support this clone. The chain links TRBV28 to TRBJ2-1; D not certain. Germline-derived CDR1 and CDR2 are MDHEN and SYDVKM. This CDR3 is built from 15 residues. The V gene lost 8 bases and the J gene lost 0 bases, with 14 bases spanning the gap. The CDR3 sequence: CASRPKQISYNEQFF. The CDR3 bases are TGTGCCAGCCGACCTAAGCAGATCTCCTACAATGAGCAGTTCTTC. The full variable domain, with the rest looked up from reference TRBV28 and TRBJ2-1, is DVKVTQSSRYLVKRTGEKVFLECVQDMDHENMFWYRQDPGLGLRLIYFSYDVKMKEKGDIPEGYSVSREKKERFSLILESASTNQTSMYLCASRPKQISYNEQFFGPGTRLTVL.

The CDR3 DNA is TGTGCCAGTAGTACCGCTATCCGCGTCGGGAGGGCCTTGGAGCAGTTCTTC. Residues: CASSTAIRVGRALEQFF. The chain is built from TRBV19 and TRBJ2-1; 8 bases are shared with TRBD2. The CDR3 has 17 residues. Trimming removed 4 bases from V and 10 bases from J; junction bases left unmatched: 18. The germline V gene has CDR1 LNHDA and CDR2 SQIVND (reference sequence).

This clone was counted a single time. This rearrangement joins TRBV10-3 to TRBJ2-5; the D gene could be TRBD1 or TRBD2 (5 bases each). The CDR3 extends over 14 amino acids. V was cut by 3 bases and J by 1 base, with 9 bases left in between. The V gene's germline CDR1 is ENHRY and CDR2 SYGVKD. As DNA, the CDR3 is TGTGCCATCAGTGATGGGGACGCCCAAGAGACCCAGTACTTC. It yields the protein CAISDGDAQETQYF.

Details on this clone: The junction and the germline gene differ at one end; a read error may be behind it. The chain uses TRBV5-1 and TRBJ2-1, with no clear D. In germline, CDR1 is SGHRS, CDR2 YFSETQ. The CDR3 runs to 15 residues. CDR3 coding DNA: TGCGCCAGCAGCTTGGTTCGGGCCTCCAACAATGAGCAGTTCTTC. Translated, it gives CASSLVRASNNEQFF.

This rearrangement joins TRBV2 to TRBJ2-2; D is unclear. The germline CDR1 and CDR2 sequences are SNHLY and FYNNEI. Between the trimmed V and J ends, which lost 6 bases and 1 base, there was a span of 9 bases. This CDR3 is built from 14 residues. The CDR3 sequence: CASSRRMNTGELFF. CDR3 nucleotide sequence: TGTGCCAGCAGCCGACGGATGAACACCGGGGAGCTGTTTTTT. The variable domain in full, with the rest retrieved from reference TRBV2 and TRBJ2-2, is EPEVTQTPSHQVTQMGQEVILRCVPISNHLYFYWYRQILGQKVEFLVSFYNNEISEKSEIFDDQFSVERPDGSNFTLKIRSTKLEDSAMYFCASSRRMNTGELFFGEGSRLTVL.

This clone was seen a single time. The chain couples TRBV28 to TRBJ2-1; 8 bases map to TRBD2. J was trimmed by 3 bases and V by 6 bases; bases with no gene match: 10. The CDR3 extends over 16 amino acids. The V gene's germline CDR1 is MDHEN and CDR2 SYDVKM. CDR3: CASRPLLAAFYNEQFF. For the CDR3, the DNA is TGTGCCAGCAGACCGTTACTAGCGGCGTTCTACAATGAGCAGTTCTTC.

The chain has TRBV5-8 and TRBJ1-5; tentatively, D is TRBD1 (5 bases). Germline CDR1 is SGHTS and CDR2 is YDEGEE. V lost 0 bases, J lost 6 bases, and 16 bases lay in between. This CDR3 has 16 residues. The DNA for the CDR3 is TGTGCCAGCAGCTTGGGGGACGACAGCAAAGGTCAGCCCCAGCATTTT. The encoded protein is CASSLGDDSKGQPQHF.